The source of this T cell receptor beta chain is a study of regulatory T cells in long-lasting Graves disease. Time point denoted: persistent/refractory GD, antithyroid drugs over 5 years with positive TRAb. RNA from PBMCs was the source of the TCR library. In each case, Graves' disease was diagnosed per American Thyroid Association guidelines. This clonotype has at least ten counts. Its cognate antigen is unknown. With 7 bases removed from V and 6 bases from J, the gap between germline ends came to 15 bases. Germline V gives CDR1 MDHEN, CDR2 SYDVKM. This CDR3 region has 14 residues. To make TCR beta libraries, researchers used iRepertoire HTBI primers and Arm-PCR of CDR3 regions. TCRdb ran MiXCR on the multiplex PCR reads and lists one entry per CDR3 protein. The top ten clones hold about a quarter of a sample with about 450,000 distinct CDR3 sequences, 23% of them seen once. Findings and caveats of the study: Preferential use of TRBV28, TRBJ1-2 and TRBJ2-5 was seen in persistent disease. Samples came from peripheral blood alone, without thyroid tissue.

The material sequenced was peripheral blood mononuclear cells (PBMCs), taken when the disease was refractory, from a patient treated with antithyroid drugs. The TCR comes from a female donor with Graves disease. The chain carries TRBV28 and TRBJ2-2; D remains unclear. The CDR3 DNA sequence: TGTGCCAGCATGATTAGTAGCCCACCCGGGGAGCTGTTTTTT. This encodes CASMISSPPGELFF.